The 24 T cell receptor beta chains below were found in one sample sequenced in a study of prognosis after radiotherapy for stage I lung cancer. It was by two-round multiplex PCR that TCR beta CDR3 was amplified from genomic DNA. Primers (each specific to one TRBV or TRBJ gene) were used in first-round PCR. TCRdb passed the multiplex PCR reads through MiXCR, listing each CDR3 protein once. The sample carries 50,000 or so distinct CDR3 sequences, less than 35% recorded once. Sequenced material: PBMCs, taken before or after stereotactic body radiation therapy (not recorded which). The receptor set was obtained from a donor over 45 with non-small cell lung cancer.

This clonotype was picked up many times. The V gene is TRBV27, the J gene TRBJ2-7, with TRBD1 identical over 8 bases. The CDR3 contains 17 residues. With V trimmed by 6 bases and J by 5 bases, 18 bases remained unmatched. The V gene's germline CDR1 is MNHEY and CDR2 SMNVEV (reference sequence). The CDR3 loop is CASRLNLSRDRHHEQYF. CDR3 DNA sequence: TGTGCCAGCAGACTAAACCTCTCCCGGGACAGGCACCACGAGCAGTACTTC.

CDR3 coding DNA: TGTGCCAGCAGCTTAGATCTGCTAGCGGGCGATGAGCAGTTCTTC. Amino acid sequence: CASSLDLLAGDEQFF. J is TRBJ2-1 and V is TRBV11-2, with 8 nucleotides matching TRBD2. The J segment lost 8 bases and the V segment lost 0 bases, leaving 6 bases of the junction unmatched. The CDR3 length is 15 residues. Germline V gene data show CDR1 as SGHAT and CDR2 as FQNNGV.

This clonotype has a count of ten or more. This chain connects TRBV5-6 to TRBJ2-3, with TRBD1 as a possible D gene (5 bases). V was trimmed by 0 bases and J by 4 bases, leaving 9 bases between them. The CDR3 loop spans 14 amino acids. The germline CDR1 and CDR2 sequences are SGHDT and YYEEEE. Here the CDR3 reads CASSLGGESDTQYF. In DNA form, the CDR3 reads TGTGCCAGCAGCTTGGGGGGCGAGTCAGATACGCAGTATTTT.

The sample holds a few counts of this clonotype. This may be a read error, as it is one base from a much larger clone. The V gene is TRBV9, the J gene TRBJ1-5; possible D gene TRBD1, 5 bases. The CDR3 has 15 residues. Germline V gives CDR1 SGDLS, CDR2 YYNGEE. V lost 8 bases, J lost 6 bases, and 21 bases lay in between. CDR3 bases: TGTGCCAGTAGCACGGCCGGGACTCCGTGTCAGCCCCAGCATTTT. Protein sequence: CASSTAGTPCQPQHF.

In its sample, this clonotype was seen many times. CDR3 DNA: TGTGCCAGCAGTGTTCGGGACAACTCTGGAAACACCATATATTTT. Translation gives CASSVRDNSGNTIYF. The V and J genes are TRBV6-1 and TRBJ1-3; maybe TRBD1 (6 bases). V gave up 4 bases and J gave up 0 bases, with 10 bases separating them. This CDR3 has 15 amino acids. Germline V gene data show CDR1 as MNHNS and CDR2 as SASEGT.

A note on this clonotype: Since a far larger clone is one base different, this is likely a read error. The gene calls are TRBV6-4 and TRBJ2-7; D is unresolved. Germline V gives CDR1 MRHNA, CDR2 SNTAGT. The germline V and J ends were trimmed by 4 bases and 2 bases, with 12 bases remaining between them. This CDR3 is built from 14 residues. The chain's CDR3 is CASSVFGSTYEQYF. CDR3 DNA sequence: TGTGCCAGCAGTGTGTTTGGGTCTACCTACGAGCAGTACTTC.

The chain carries TRBV7-3 and TRBJ1-5; possible D gene TRBD1, 6 bases. Trimming shortened V by 7 bases and J by 2 bases, and 15 bases separated the two germline ends. This CDR3 region has 15 residues. Germline V gene sequence: CDR1 SGHTA, CDR2 FQGTGA. As DNA, the CDR3 is TGTGCCAGCAAACAGGGACCTGGTTGCAATCAGCCCCAGCATTTT. It is translated as CASKQGPGCNQPQHF.

Only one count was recorded for this clonotype. The chain couples TRBV7-9 to TRBJ2-3, with no clear D. This CDR3 has 17 amino acids. The germline gives CDR1 SEHNR, CDR2 FQNEAQ (reference sequence). V shed 3 bases and J shed 6 bases, with 22 bases lying between them. The CDR3 coding sequence is TGTGCCAGCAGCTTCTCAAACGCTGGTGCCCCATGGGATACGCAGTATTTT. Residues: CASSFSNAGAPWDTQYF.

With regard to this clonotype: A much larger clone differs by one base, so this may be a read error. The chain joins TRBV27 to TRBJ1-1; D possibly corresponds to TRBD1 (5 bases). Trimming removed 7 bases at V and 11 bases at J, with 14 bases between. This CDR3 region has 11 residues. Per the germline V gene, CDR1 is MNHEY and CDR2 is SMNVEV (reference sequence). Written as DNA, the CDR3 is TGTGCCAGCATGAGGGGTTCGAGTGCTTTCTTT. The encoded protein is CASMRGSSAFF.

In its sample, this clonotype was seen many times. The rearrangement uses TRBV2 and TRBJ1-2, with 7 nucleotides matching TRBD1. Losses at the gene ends were 5 bases for V and 4 bases for J; bases not matched to a gene: 7. The CDR3 covers 14 residues. Germline lookup yields CDR1 SNHLY and CDR2 FYNNEI. The DNA for the CDR3 is TGTGCCAGCAGTCCTTCAGGGGGAGGCTATGGCTACACCTTC. It specifies CASSPSGGGYGYTF.

This clonotype was found many times. J is TRBJ2-7 and V is TRBV10-3; D remains ambiguous. The V gene's germline CDR1 is ENHRY and CDR2 SYGVKD. The CDR3 is 13 amino acids. V gave up 6 bases and J gave up 1 base, with 10 bases separating them. CDR3 in amino acids: CAIRTAQSYEQYF. The CDR3 region has the DNA TGTGCCATCAGGACCGCACAGTCCTACGAGCAGTACTTC.

A few counts support this clonotype. This may be a read error: a much more frequent sequence differs by one nucleotide. The rearrangement joins TRBV28 to TRBJ1-5; a possible D gene is TRBD1 (5 bases). Looked up from germline, CDR1 is MDHEN and CDR2 is SYDVKM. The CDR3 is 13 residues long. V was trimmed by 8 bases and J by 1 base, leaving 9 bases between them. The CDR3 bases are TGTGCCAGCCTACCAGGGAGCAATCAGCCCCAGCATTTT. Translated, it gives CASLPGSNQPQHF.

Turning to this clonotype: One end of the junction does not line up with germline, which may come from a read error. This rearrangement joins TRBV12-3 or TRBV12-4 to TRBJ2-1, with 7 positions matching TRBD2. The CDR3 consists of 16 residues. CDR3 loop: CASSLAVGPSVNEQFF. CDR3 in DNA: TGTGCCAGCAGTCTAGCGGTAGGGCCTAGTGTGAATGAGCAGTTCTTC.

This clonotype has ten or more counts. The rearrangement uses TRBV6-4 and TRBJ2-3, with 10 bases matching TRBD1. This CDR3 has 15 amino acids. J gave up 5 bases and V 5 bases, and 7 bases lay outside the gene matches. Germline V gene sequence: CDR1 MRHNA, CDR2 SNTAGT. The CDR3 spells CASSPNGQGVDTQYF. The CDR3 DNA follows: TGTGCCAGCAGTCCCAATGGACAGGGGGTAGATACGCAGTATTTT.

Turning to this clonotype: A far larger clone is off by one base, so a read error is likely. The CDR3 DNA reads as TGTGCCAGCAGTTACAAATTCACGGGGGGGAAGTACGCATACGAGCAGTACTTC. This sequence encodes CASSYKFTGGKYAYEQYF. This chain uses TRBV6-2 or TRBV6-3 with TRBJ2-7, with 8 nucleotides matching TRBD2. From germline, CDR1 is MNHEY and CDR2 SVGEGT. V trimming: 2 bases; J trimming: 4 bases; junction bases outside the gene matches: 16. CDR3 length: 18 amino acids.

This clonotype was observed at least ten times. The chain is built from TRBV18 and TRBJ2-1, with D unclear. The CDR3 contains 14 residues. Trimming stripped 0 bases from V and 4 bases from J, with 7 bases between. Germline loops: CDR1 KGHSH, CDR2 LQKENI. In nucleotides, the CDR3 is TGTGCCAGCTCACCACCGTCGGGTTACAATGAGCAGTTCTTC. Translation gives CASSPPSGYNEQFF.

This clonotype came up many times. The gene calls are TRBV28 and TRBJ1-6, with D perhaps matching TRBD1 (6 bases). Germline V CDR1 and CDR2: MDHEN, SYDVKM. This CDR3 has 14 residues. Trimming cost V 6 bases and J 4 bases, with 10 bases left between them. CDR3 bases: TGTGCCAGCAGACCAGGACAGTATAATTCACCCCTCCACTTT. This codes for CASRPGQYNSPLHF. Complete variable domain (other parts from reference TRBV28 and TRBJ1-6): DVKVTQSSRYLVKRTGEKVFLECVQDMDHENMFWYRQDPGLGLRLIYFSYDVKMKEKGDIPEGYSVSREKKERFSLILESASTNQTSMYLCASRPGQYNSPLHFGNGTRLTVT.

About this clonotype: A much larger clone differs from this one at a single base, so this may be a read error. The chain uses TRBV6-2 or TRBV6-3 and TRBJ2-3; 13 bases fit TRBD2. The CDR3 runs to 17 residues. The V gene's germline CDR1 is MNHEY and CDR2 SVGEGT. Here the CDR3 DNA reads TGTGCCATCAGTTCGCGGACTAGCGGGAGTGTCCGAGATACGCAGTATTTT. Translated: CAISSRTSGSVRDTQYF.

The table lists this clonotype with a few counts. With only one base between it and a far larger clone, this is likely a read error. The chain's CDR3 is CASSLVRVWRAETGELFF. CDR3 coding DNA: TGTGCCAGCAGCTTAGTCCGGGTCTGGAGGGCCGAGACCGGGGAGCTGTTTTTT. The gene calls are TRBV7-2 and TRBJ2-2, with D maybe TRBD2 (6 bases). V lost 1 base to trimming and J lost 5 bases, with 20 bases between them. The germline gives CDR1 SGHTA, CDR2 FQGNSA. The CDR3 is 18 residues long. The entire variable domain, with the rest obtained from reference TRBV7-2 and TRBJ2-2, is as follows: GAGVSQSPSNKVTEKGKDVELRCDPISGHTALYWYRQSLGQGLEFLIYFQGNSAPDKSGLPSDRFSAERTGGSVSTLTIQRTQQEDSAVYLCASSLVRVWRAETGELFFGEGSRLTVL.

On this clonotype: A far larger clone differs by one base, so this is likely a read error. The V call is TRBV7-9, the J call TRBJ2-1; perhaps TRBD2 as D (5 bases). The CDR3 covers 15 residues. Germline loops: CDR1 SEHNR, CDR2 FQNEAQ (reference sequence). CDR3 protein: CASILNPPGVNEQFF. The CDR3 bases are TGTGCCAGCATCTTAAACCCACCCGGGGTTAATGAGCAGTTCTTC. The variable domain in full, with the rest retrieved from reference TRBV7-9 and TRBJ2-1, is DTGVSQNPRHKITKRGQNVTFRCDPISEHNRLYWYRQTLGQGPEFLTYFQNEAQLEKSRLLSDRFSAERPKGSFSTLEIQRTEQGDSAMYLCASILNPPGVNEQFFGPGTRLTVL.

A remark on this clonotype: Given a much more abundant clone one base away, this may be a read error. This chain connects TRBV6-2 or TRBV6-3 to TRBJ1-1; 8 positions match TRBD1. Trimming removed 11 bases from V and 4 bases from J; junction bases left unmatched: 12. Germline CDR1 is MNHEY and CDR2 is SVGEGT. The CDR3 consists of 14 residues. The CDR3: CAGKKGTGSTEAFF. CDR3 bases: TGTGCCGGCAAGAAAGGGACAGGAAGCACTGAAGCTTTCTTT.

This clonotype has ten or more counts. The chain employs TRBV11-3 and TRBJ2-7; 12 bases line up with TRBD2. The CDR3 length is 14 residues. The V gene end was trimmed by 3 bases and the J gene end by 4 bases; junction bases not matched to a gene: 1. The germline CDR1 and CDR2 sequences are SGHNT and YENEEA. The chain's CDR3 is CASSFGLAGYEQYF. The DNA of the CDR3 is TGTGCCAGCAGCTTCGGACTAGCGGGGTACGAGCAGTACTTC.

With respect to this clonotype: Germline is not matched at one junction end, which may reflect a read error. This rearrangement joins TRBV5-1 to TRBJ2-3, with 8 bases identical to TRBD2. The CDR3 is made up of 16 amino acids. Germline CDR1 and CDR2: SGHRS and YFSETQ. CDR3 in amino acids: CAGSPPGSGTTDTKYF. In nucleotides, the CDR3 is TGCGCCGGCAGCCCGCCGGGTAGCGGGACGACAGATACGAAGTATTTT.

The chain combines TRBV6-1 with TRBJ1-5, with unresolved D. Per the germline V gene, CDR1 is MNHNS and CDR2 is SASEGT. CDR3 size: 15 residues. V was clipped by 9 bases and J by 5 bases, with 20 bases between them. The CDR3 here is CARNTTELGYQPQHF. The CDR3 bases are TGTGCCAGAAATACAACAGAGTTGGGATATCAGCCCCAGCATTTT.